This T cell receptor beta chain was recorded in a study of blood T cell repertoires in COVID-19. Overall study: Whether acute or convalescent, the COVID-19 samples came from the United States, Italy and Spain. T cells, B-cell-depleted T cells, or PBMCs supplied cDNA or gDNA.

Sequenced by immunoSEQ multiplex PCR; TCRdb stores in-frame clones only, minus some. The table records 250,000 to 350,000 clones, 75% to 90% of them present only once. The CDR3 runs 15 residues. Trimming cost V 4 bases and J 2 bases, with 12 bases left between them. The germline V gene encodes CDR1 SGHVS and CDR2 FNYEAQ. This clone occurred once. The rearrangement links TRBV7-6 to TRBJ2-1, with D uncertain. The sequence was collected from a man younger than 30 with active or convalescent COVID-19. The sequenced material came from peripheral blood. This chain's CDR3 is CASSSDLVPYNEQFF. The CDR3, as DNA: TGTGCCAGCAGCTCCGACTTAGTGCCCTACAATGAGCAGTTCTTC.